This TCR beta chain was identified in a study of T cell responses to AZD1222 COVID-19 vaccine. Measured with immunoSEQ multiplex PCR; TCRdb has only the in-frame clones, and not every one. The sample includes 50,000 to 75,000 clones, 76% of them seen just once. Broader study findings: Among AZD1222 vaccinees, only 5 to 7 were seropositive at baseline. Spike-specific TCR breadth and depth went up after people got two AZD1222 doses. Spike regions recognized by vaccine-associated CD4 TCRs spanned the protein, led by 160-218 and 743-854. Repertoires were sampled only after the peak T cell response.

Notes on this clone: Antigen unknown.

The V gene lost 9 bases and the J gene lost 6 bases, with 12 bases spanning the gap. CDR1 and CDR2 from the germline V gene are LNHDA and SQIVND (reference sequence). The CDR3 covers 13 residues. The starting material was peripheral blood, obtained on day 0 of AZD1222 vaccination. The V and J genes are TRBV19 and TRBJ1-6; D is perhaps TRBD1 (5 bases). The clonotype was recovered from an adult in good health. CDR3 sequence (DNA): TGTGCCAGCTCGCAGGGAAGTAATTCACCCCTCCACTTT. Its protein is CASSQGSNSPLHF.